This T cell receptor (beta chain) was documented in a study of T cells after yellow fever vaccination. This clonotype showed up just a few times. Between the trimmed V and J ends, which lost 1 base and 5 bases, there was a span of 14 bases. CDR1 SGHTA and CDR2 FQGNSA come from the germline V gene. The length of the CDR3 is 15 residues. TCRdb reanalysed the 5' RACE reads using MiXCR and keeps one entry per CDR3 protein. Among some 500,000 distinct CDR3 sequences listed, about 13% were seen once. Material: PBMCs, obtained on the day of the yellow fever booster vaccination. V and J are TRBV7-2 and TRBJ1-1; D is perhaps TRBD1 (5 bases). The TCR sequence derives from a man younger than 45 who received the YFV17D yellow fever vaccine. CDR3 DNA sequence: TGTGCCAGCAGCTTAGAGTTTTGGGGCGATACTGAAGCTTTCTTT. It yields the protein CASSLEFWGDTEAFF.